The clone carrying this T cell receptor beta chain has just a few counts. Antigen: not known. The data derive from a study of regulatory T cells in long-lasting Graves disease. Background on the study: Graves' patients who were just diagnosed had used antithyroid drugs for under 3 months.

Time point specified: newly diagnosed GD, antithyroid drugs for less than 3 months. Preparation of the TCR library used RNA extracted from PBMCs. Findings of the study overall: Favored usage of TRBV28, TRBJ1-2 and TRBJ2-5 was recorded in persistent disease. Persistent Graves' patients showed less TCR diversity than newly diagnosed ones.

Libraries of TCR beta came from iRepertoire HTBI primers plus Arm-PCR of CDR3 regions. TCRdb itself ran the multiplex PCR reads through MiXCR, one entry per CDR3 protein. The sample carries 600,000 to 650,000 distinct CDR3 sequences, about 16% recorded once. V lost 3 bases and J lost 12, with 8 bases in between. From germline, CDR1 is SQVTM and CDR2 ANQGSEA. This CDR3 has 10 amino acids. These data also formed part of another study, on T cells in Graves' hyperthyroidism and ophthalmopathy. As reported in that work: Initially, a first-round RT-PCR of the TCR CDR3 employed the HTBI primer set.

The sample here was peripheral blood mononuclear cells (PBMCs), taken at new diagnosis, from a patient treated with antithyroid drugs. The chain has TRBV29-1 and TRBJ2-2; D remains unclear. The origin of this receptor is a woman aged 25 to 39 with Graves disease. The CDR3 coding sequence is TGCAGCGTTGACGGGTGGAAGCTGTTTTTT. It codes for CSVDGWKLFF.